Listed below are T cell receptor beta chains from one sample, sequenced in a study of regulatory T cells in long-lasting Graves disease. Using its own MiXCR run on the multiplex PCR reads, TCRdb lists one record per CDR3 protein. The data show under 500,000 distinct CDR3 sequences, with around 21% seen just once and less than 9% held by the top ten. This sample comprised peripheral blood mononuclear cells (PBMCs), obtained when the disease was refractory, from a patient treated with antithyroid drugs. All receptors come from a female donor with Graves disease. The conserved cysteine and the conserved F or W are not part of the CDR3 here. The size of a clone is reported for some rows only, either as once, few or many, or as a class for expanded clones.

v_call clone_size cdr3_aa
TRBV6-1 few ASRSGTVTYEQY
TRBV24-1 NA ATSDRDSPGGELF
TRBV14 NA ASSSGLQIRETQY
TRBV29-1 few STSSGKGYEQY
TRBV2 NA ASRETPRQY
TRBV12-3/TRBV12-4 many ASSSHEETGELF
TRBV20-1 few SAIPMTTEAF
TRBV28 many ASSLALTVSSYNEQF
TRBV28 many ASSLTGGPDEQY
TRBV15 NA ATSRGPGTDNSPLH
TRBV14 NA ASSQLTEAYQETQY
TRBV6-1 many ASSEVGYQETQY
TRBV30 NA AWSPPGTGVEQY
TRBV10-3 few AISEGRGTGELF
TRBV28 many ATVRSGSAYEQY
TRBV9 NA ASSVLAGSTGELF
TRBV2 few ASNQKGLAYEQY
TRBV12-3/TRBV12-4 many ASSLGTGGSGANVLT
TRBV28 many ASSQNRGGGYT
TRBV4-1 NA ASSQGLGGTYEQY
TRBV27 few ASSFWFIGGAPTEAF
TRBV12-3/TRBV12-4 many ASTLGDGGNQPQH
TRBV7-8 NA ASSHPTRYEQY
TRBV2 NA ASSDIRADTEAF
TRBV20-1 many SAPRERTKETQY
TRBV7-9 NA ASSLATTDTQY
TRBV7-8 few ASRGDLPHYEQY
TRBV4-1 NA ASSQPGRGVGYT
TRBV12-3/TRBV12-4 many ASSVSRWDFGNIQY
TRBV6-1 many ASSRQTGGPGVTQY
TRBV2 few ASEPRDRRYEQY
TRBV6-5 few ASSYSSREAF
TRBV30 NA AWSNPPGLSTGELF
TRBV5-1 few ASSLGLAGNTGELF
TRBV7-4 many ASSFTLTRKLYYEQY
TRBV27 NA ASSLSNLWASANTGELF
TRBV6-5 many ASSYGESPLH
TRBV7-6 many ASSSQLGGRSSYEQY
TRBV6-5 many ASSYRGGVGQPQH
TRBV3-1 NA ASSQEGGGQPQH
TRBV11-2 many ASSQADVASGGTSYEQY
TRBV6-1 few ASSQLSAKLNTEAF
TRBV20-1 many SAEQRGGHQETQY
TRBV30 few AWSLQGRDGYT
TRBV27 once ASSYGQGSDTQY
TRBV7-9 NA ASSLDSGRAHEQF
TRBV29-1 many SVERDRGSYEQY
TRBV28 many ASSFRGLGYT
TRBV2 NA ASSRGAANTEAF
TRBV7-8 NA ASSSYGLAYEQY
TRBV20-1 NA SARGLEASTDTQY
TRBV12-3/TRBV12-4 many ASSYKISGRNTGELF
TRBV4-1 NA ASRPPGATEAF